The present T cell receptor beta chain was sequenced within a study of cytotoxic CD8 clonotypes in ibrutinib-treated CLL. Overall study results and limits: Baseline clonality, above age-matched healthy donor levels, tracked circulating CD8+ T-cell counts. Progressing and sustained-remission patients had different sampling times. Public clonotypes were seen rarely and were contracted or stable on treatment.

In regard to this clone: Antigen specificity is unknown.

Profiling relied on immunoSEQ multiplex PCR, and the TCRdb table lists in-frame clones only, not all of them. The sample gives about 300,000 clones, roughly 71% of which show up once; just under 6.5% is in the top ten. Cryopreserved PBMCs supplied 2 to 2.5 micrograms of genomic DNA for TCR beta libraries. Germline V gene data show CDR1 as SEHNR and CDR2 as FQNEAQ (reference sequence). V lost 5 bases and J lost 4; bases outside the gene matches: 13. The CDR3 consists of 16 residues. The chain recombines TRBV7-9 with TRBJ2-5, with 7 nucleotides matching TRBD2. The input for sequencing was PBMCs, taken after 36 months of ibrutinib treatment. This clonotype originated in a human donor with chronic lymphocytic leukemia. CDR3: CASSPRTRRGPETQYF. In DNA form, the CDR3 reads TGTGCCAGCAGCCCGAGGACTAGAAGGGGCCCAGAGACCCAGTACTTC.